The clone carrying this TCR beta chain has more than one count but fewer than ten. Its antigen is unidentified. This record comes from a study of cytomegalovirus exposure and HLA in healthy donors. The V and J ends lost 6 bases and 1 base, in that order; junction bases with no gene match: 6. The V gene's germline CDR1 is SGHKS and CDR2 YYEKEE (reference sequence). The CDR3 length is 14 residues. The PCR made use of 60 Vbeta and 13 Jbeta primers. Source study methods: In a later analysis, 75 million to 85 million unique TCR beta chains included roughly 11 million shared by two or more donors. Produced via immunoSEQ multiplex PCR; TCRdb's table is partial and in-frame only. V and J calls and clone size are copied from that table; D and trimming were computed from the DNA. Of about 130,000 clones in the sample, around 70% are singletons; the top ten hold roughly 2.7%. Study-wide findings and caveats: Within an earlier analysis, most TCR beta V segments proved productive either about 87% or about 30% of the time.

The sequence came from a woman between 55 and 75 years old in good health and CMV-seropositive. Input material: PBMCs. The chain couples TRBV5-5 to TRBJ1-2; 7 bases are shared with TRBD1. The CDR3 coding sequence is TGTGCCAGCACCAAGCAGGGGGGTAACTATGGCTACACCTTC. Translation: CASTKQGGNYGYTF.